This paragraph reports one TCR beta chain. V was shortened by 3 bases and J by 2 bases, with 10 bases between the two germline ends. Germline CDR1 and CDR2: SGHNT and YYREEE (reference sequence). The CDR3 runs 14 residues. This sample stems from a study of control samples from healthy donors and cancer patients. Repertoires were generated with immunoSEQ multiplex PCR, while TCRdb's copy carries only in-frame clones and drops some. The data contain about 160,000 clones, roughly 94% of them singletons. Input material: PBMCs. The V call is TRBV5-4, the J call TRBJ2-3, with TRBD2 as a possible D gene (5 bases). The source is a man in his 60s with colorectal cancer. The CDR3 nucleotides read TGTGCCAGCAGCTGGACTTCTCCCACAGATACGCAGTATTTT. Translating it yields CASSWTSPTDTQYF.